This entry lists 3 T cell receptor beta chains sequenced from one sample in a study of shared clonotypes between healthy human individuals. Repertoires were generated with immunoSEQ multiplex PCR, while TCRdb's copy carries only in-frame clones and drops some. The sample lists some 690,000 clones; about 92% were seen once. Sample: memory CD8+ T cells from PBMCs. Stated subset: CD45RO+ cells pooled with CCR7-negative TemRA cells. The receptor set was obtained from a man younger than 35 in good health. Some clones in this sample may be carry-over from other donors' samples.

The V and J genes are TRBV19 and TRBJ2-4, with D perhaps TRBD2 (6 bases). V was shortened by 4 bases and J by 3 bases, with 10 bases between the two germline ends. The CDR3 runs to 14 residues. Germline V gene lookup returns CDR1 LNHDA and CDR2 SQIVND (reference sequence). This CDR3 reads CASSTREYKNIQYF. In nucleotides, the CDR3 is TGTGCCAGTAGTACCCGGGAGTACAAAAACATTCAGTACTTC. Combining the CDR3 with reference TRBV19 and TRBJ2-4 gives the whole variable domain DGGITQSPKYLFRKEGQNVTLSCEQNLNHDAMYWYRQDPGQGLRLIYYSQIVNDFQKGDIAEGYSVSREKKESFPLTVTSAQKNPTAFYLCASSTREYKNIQYFGAGTRLSVL.

This rearrangement joins TRBV27 to TRBJ1-3, with D maybe TRBD1 (5 bases). This CDR3 has 14 residues. V was shortened by 7 bases and J by 5 bases, with 15 bases between the two germline ends. Germline values: CDR1 MNHEY, CDR2 SMNVEV (reference sequence). The CDR3 nucleotides read TGTGCCAGCATTAAGGGACGAGGAAGAAACACCATATATTTT. Encoded protein: CASIKGRGRNTIYF.

In the case of this clone: This sample includes further DNA sequences coding for the same CDR3. The rearrangement joins TRBV27 to TRBJ2-5, with D perhaps matching TRBD1 (6 bases). Germline V gene data show CDR1 as MNHEY and CDR2 as SMNVEV (reference sequence). The CDR3 sequence is 13 residues long. V was cut by 2 bases and J by 4 bases, with 8 bases left in between. The CDR3 here is CASSLGGAETQYF. The CDR3 DNA sequence: TGTGCCAGCAGTTTAGGGGGCGCAGAGACCCAGTACTTC.